Following are 8 T cell receptor beta chains from one sample sequenced in a study of regulatory T cells in long-lasting Graves disease. Combining iRepertoire HTBI primers with Arm-PCR of CDR3 regions, the authors built TCR beta libraries. TCRdb re-analysed the multiplex PCR reads in MiXCR, keeping a single row per CDR3 protein. This sample has approximately 460,000 distinct CDR3 sequences, with around 15% found just once. The sample's time point: newly diagnosed GD, antithyroid drugs for less than 3 months. Following extraction of RNA from PBMCs, that RNA was used to make the TCR library. The same data also contributed to another study, on T cells in Graves' hyperthyroidism and ophthalmopathy.

The material was peripheral blood mononuclear cells (PBMCs), obtained at new diagnosis, from a patient treated with antithyroid drugs. The receptors were gathered from a woman aged 25-40 years with Graves disease.

This clonotype was picked up many times. This rearrangement joins TRBV11-1 to TRBJ1-1; D gene uncertain. V lost 0 bases and J 1 base, leaving 9 bases between the germline ends. CDR3 length: 15 amino acids. Germline-derived CDR1 and CDR2 are SGHAT and FQDESV (reference sequence). The CDR3 spells CASSLASGWNTEAFF. In DNA, the CDR3 is TGTGCCAGCAGCTTAGCTTCCGGTTGGAACACTGAAGCTTTCTTT.

In its sample, this clonotype was seen a few times. In DNA, the CDR3 is TGCGCCAGCAGCCCTGTATTAGCCTACGAGCAGTACTTC. Its translation is CASSPVLAYEQYF. The chain links TRBV4-1 to TRBJ2-7; D ambiguous. The CDR3 totals 13 residues. V was pared by 4 bases and J by 2 bases, with 9 bases between. Germline CDR1 is MGHRA and CDR2 is YSYEKL.

This clonotype was counted a few times. The chain couples TRBV7-9 to TRBJ2-1, with D perhaps given as TRBD1 or TRBD2 (6 bases each). The CDR3 has 16 residues. Trimming removed 5 bases at V and 7 bases at J, with 21 bases between. Germline-derived CDR1 and CDR2 are SEHNR and FQNEAQ (reference sequence). This chain's CDR3 is CASSQRGGLPRNEQFF. In DNA form, the CDR3 reads TGTGCCAGCAGCCAGAGAGGGGGGCTCCCCAGGAATGAGCAGTTCTTC.

This sequence joins TRBV9 and TRBJ1-5, with 7 bases aligning to TRBD1. After removal of 0 bases from V and 10 bases from J, the junction contained 10 bases not matched to a gene. The CDR3 contains 15 residues. Germline lookup yields CDR1 SGDLS and CDR2 YYNGEE. In DNA, the CDR3 is TGTGCCAGCAGCGTAGGGGACAGCGCTACGGAACCCCAGCATTTT. Protein product: CASSVGDSATEPQHF. Combining the CDR3 with reference TRBV9 and TRBJ1-5 gives the whole variable domain DSGVTQTPKHLITATGQRVTLRCSPRSGDLSVYWYQQSLDQGLQFLIQYYNGEERAKGNILERFSAQQFPDLHSELNLSSLELGDSALYFCASSVGDSATEPQHFGDGTRLSIL.

The rearrangement uses TRBV20-1 and TRBJ1-5; D is perhaps TRBD1 (6 bases). Per germline, CDR1 DFQATT and CDR2 SNEGSKA (reference sequence). The CDR3 has 18 residues. V dropped 5 bases and J dropped 0 bases, with 23 bases sitting between them. DNA for the CDR3: TGCAGTGCTTTGCCCGAGGGCAGGGGATATTATAGCAATCAGCCCCAGCATTTT. Its protein product is CSALPEGRGYYSNQPQHF.

This clonotype was counted between two and nine times. This may arise from a read error, as a much more abundant clone is one base away. The chain recombines TRBV20-1 with TRBJ1-1, with a tentative D call TRBD1 (6 bases). The CDR3 has 14 amino acids. With 4 bases removed from V and 7 bases from J, the gap between germline ends came to 19 bases. In germline, CDR1 is DFQATT, CDR2 SNEGSKA (reference sequence). CDR3 in amino acids: CSAKDVGGPSEAFF. As DNA, the CDR3 is TGCAGTGCTAAAGATGTCGGGGGGCCGAGTGAAGCTTTCTTT.

In its sample, this clonotype was seen many times. The V and J genes are TRBV5-6 and TRBJ2-2, with D possibly TRBD2 on 5 matching bases. In germline, CDR1 is SGHDT, CDR2 YYEEEE. Trimming removed 4 bases from V and 4 bases from J, with 11 bases in between. CDR3 length: 14 residues. This CDR3 reads CASSLLDITGELFF. The CDR3, as DNA: TGTGCCAGCAGCCTACTAGATATCACCGGGGAGCTGTTTTTT.

Remarks on this clonotype: A junction boundary mismatches the germline segment, possibly from a read error. The rearrangement links TRBV19 to TRBJ2-1; 7 positions agree with TRBD1. Looked up from germline, CDR1 is LNHDA and CDR2 is SQIVND (reference sequence). The CDR3 spans 14 residues. The CDR3 here is CASSRDRAGDERFF. As DNA, the CDR3 is TGTGCCAGTAGTAGGGACAGAGCTGGCGATGAGCGGTTCTTC.